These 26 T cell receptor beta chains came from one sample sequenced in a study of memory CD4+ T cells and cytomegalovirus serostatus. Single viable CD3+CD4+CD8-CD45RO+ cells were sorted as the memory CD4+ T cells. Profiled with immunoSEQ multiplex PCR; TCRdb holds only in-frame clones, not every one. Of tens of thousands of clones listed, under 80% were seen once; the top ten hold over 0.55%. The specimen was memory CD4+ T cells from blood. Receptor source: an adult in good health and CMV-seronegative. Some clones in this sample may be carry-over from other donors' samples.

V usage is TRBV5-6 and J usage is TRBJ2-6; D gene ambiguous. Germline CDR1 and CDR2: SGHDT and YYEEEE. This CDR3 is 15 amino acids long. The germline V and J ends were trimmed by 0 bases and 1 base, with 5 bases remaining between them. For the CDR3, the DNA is TGTGCCAGCAGCTTGGTAGGGTCTGGGGCCAACGTCCTGACTTTC. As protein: CASSLVGSGANVLTF.

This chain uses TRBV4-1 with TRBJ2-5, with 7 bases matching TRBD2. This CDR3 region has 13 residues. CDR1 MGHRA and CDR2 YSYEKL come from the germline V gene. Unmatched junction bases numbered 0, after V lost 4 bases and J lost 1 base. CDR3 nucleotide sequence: TGCGCCAGCAGCCCGGGGGGCCAAGAGACCCAGTACTTC. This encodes CASSPGGQETQYF.

The CDR3 sequence is CASSNPSGREQYF. In nucleotides, the CDR3 is TGTGCCAGCAGCAACCCCTCCGGGCGCGAGCAGTACTTC. This chain connects TRBV7-2 to TRBJ2-7; D is unclear. The CDR3 is 13 amino acids. Trimming pared 5 bases from V and 6 bases from J, leaving 14 bases between. Germline assignment: CDR1 SGHTA and CDR2 FQGNSA.

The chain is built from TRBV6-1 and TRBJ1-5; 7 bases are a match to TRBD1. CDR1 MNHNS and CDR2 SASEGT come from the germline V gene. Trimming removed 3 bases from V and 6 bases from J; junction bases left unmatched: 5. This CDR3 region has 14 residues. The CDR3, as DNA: TGTGCCAGCAGTGATACAAACAGGGGTCAGCCCCAGCATTTT. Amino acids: CASSDTNRGQPQHF.

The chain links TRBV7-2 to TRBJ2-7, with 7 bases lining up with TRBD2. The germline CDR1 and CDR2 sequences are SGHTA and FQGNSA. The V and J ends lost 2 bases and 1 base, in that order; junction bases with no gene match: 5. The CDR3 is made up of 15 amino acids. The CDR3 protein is CASSLLSSGSYEQYF. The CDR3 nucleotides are TGTGCCAGCAGCTTACTTTCTAGCGGATCCTACGAGCAGTACTTC.

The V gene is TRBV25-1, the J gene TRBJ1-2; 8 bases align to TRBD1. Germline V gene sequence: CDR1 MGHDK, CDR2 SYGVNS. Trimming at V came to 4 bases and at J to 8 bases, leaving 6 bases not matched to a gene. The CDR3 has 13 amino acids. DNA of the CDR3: TGTGCCAGCAGTGCCCAGGGGGCGTTGGGCTACACCTTC. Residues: CASSAQGALGYTF.

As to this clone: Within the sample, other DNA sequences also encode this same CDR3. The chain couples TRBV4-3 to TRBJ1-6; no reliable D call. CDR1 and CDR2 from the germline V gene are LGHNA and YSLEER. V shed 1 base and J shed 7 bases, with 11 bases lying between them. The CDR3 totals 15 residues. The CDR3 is CASSQARGRNSPLHF. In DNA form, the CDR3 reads TGCGCCAGCAGCCAAGCCCGCGGACGCAATTCACCCCTCCACTTT.

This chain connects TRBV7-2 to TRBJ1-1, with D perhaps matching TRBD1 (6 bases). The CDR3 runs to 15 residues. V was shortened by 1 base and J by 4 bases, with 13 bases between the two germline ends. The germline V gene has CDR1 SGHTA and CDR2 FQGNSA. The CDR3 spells CASSLVWGQGTEAFF. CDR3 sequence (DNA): TGTGCCAGCAGCTTAGTGTGGGGGCAGGGCACTGAAGCTTTCTTT. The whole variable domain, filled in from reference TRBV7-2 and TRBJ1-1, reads GAGVSQSPSNKVTEKGKDVELRCDPISGHTALYWYRQSLGQGLEFLIYFQGNSAPDKSGLPSDRFSAERTGGSVSTLTIQRTQQEDSAVYLCASSLVWGQGTEAFFGQGTRLTVV.

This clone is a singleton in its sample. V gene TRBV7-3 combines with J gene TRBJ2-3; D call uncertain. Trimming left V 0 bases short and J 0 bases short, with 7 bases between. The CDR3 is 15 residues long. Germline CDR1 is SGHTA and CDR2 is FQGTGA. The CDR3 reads CASSLTNPSTDTQYF. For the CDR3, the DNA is TGTGCCAGCAGCTTAACGAATCCTAGCACAGATACGCAGTATTTT.

DNA for the CDR3: TGTGCCAGCAGCCAAAGACAGGGGGGGTTGTCACCCCTCCACTTT. It codes for CASSQRQGGLSPLHF. This rearrangement joins TRBV6-1 to TRBJ1-6; 9 bases agree with TRBD1. The CDR3 has 15 residues. The J segment lost 10 bases and the V segment lost 6 bases, leaving 10 bases of the junction unmatched. Germline V gives CDR1 MNHNS, CDR2 SASEGT.

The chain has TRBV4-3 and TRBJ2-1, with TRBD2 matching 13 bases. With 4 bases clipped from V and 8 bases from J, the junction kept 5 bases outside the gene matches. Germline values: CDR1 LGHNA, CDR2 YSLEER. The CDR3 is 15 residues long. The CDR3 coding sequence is TGCGCCAGCAGCCTATGGACTAGCGGGGGATATGAGCAGTTCTTC. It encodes CASSLWTSGGYEQFF.

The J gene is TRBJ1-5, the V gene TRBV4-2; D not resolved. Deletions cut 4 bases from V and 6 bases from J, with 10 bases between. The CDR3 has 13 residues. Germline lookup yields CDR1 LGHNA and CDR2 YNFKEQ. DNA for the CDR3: TGTGCCAGCAGCCCGGCTCAAGGTCAGCCCCAGCATTTT. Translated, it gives CASSPAQGQPQHF.

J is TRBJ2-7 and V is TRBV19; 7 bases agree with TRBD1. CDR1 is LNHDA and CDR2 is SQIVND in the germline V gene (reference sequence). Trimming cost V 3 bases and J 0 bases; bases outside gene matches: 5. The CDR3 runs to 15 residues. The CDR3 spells CASSIPGQHSYEQYF. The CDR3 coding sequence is TGTGCCAGTAGTATCCCGGGACAGCACTCCTACGAGCAGTACTTC.

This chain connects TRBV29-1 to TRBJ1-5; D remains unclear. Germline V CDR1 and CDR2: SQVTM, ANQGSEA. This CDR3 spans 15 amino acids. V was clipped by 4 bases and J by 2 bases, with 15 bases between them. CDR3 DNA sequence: TGCAGCGTTGCCGACGGGCTATTGGGCAATCAGCCCCAGCATTTT. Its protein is CSVADGLLGNQPQHF.

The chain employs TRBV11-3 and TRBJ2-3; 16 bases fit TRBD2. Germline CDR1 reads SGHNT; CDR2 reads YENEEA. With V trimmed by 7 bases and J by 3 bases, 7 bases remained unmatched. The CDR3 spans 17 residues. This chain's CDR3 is CASTGTSGGEGTDTQYF. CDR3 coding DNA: TGTGCCAGCACCGGGACTAGCGGGGGGGAAGGGACAGATACGCAGTATTTT.

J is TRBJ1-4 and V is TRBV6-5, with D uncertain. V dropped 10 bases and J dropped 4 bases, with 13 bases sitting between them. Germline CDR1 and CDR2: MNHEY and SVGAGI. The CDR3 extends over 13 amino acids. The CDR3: CATSITRNEKLFF. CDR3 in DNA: TGTGCCACCTCGATAACGCGTAATGAAAAACTGTTTTTT.

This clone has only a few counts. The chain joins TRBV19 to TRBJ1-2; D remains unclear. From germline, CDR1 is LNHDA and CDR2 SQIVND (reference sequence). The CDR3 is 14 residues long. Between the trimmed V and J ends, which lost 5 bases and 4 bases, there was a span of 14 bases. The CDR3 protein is CASSAGDKGYGYTF. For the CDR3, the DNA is TGTGCCAGTAGTGCGGGTGACAAGGGCTATGGCTACACCTTC.

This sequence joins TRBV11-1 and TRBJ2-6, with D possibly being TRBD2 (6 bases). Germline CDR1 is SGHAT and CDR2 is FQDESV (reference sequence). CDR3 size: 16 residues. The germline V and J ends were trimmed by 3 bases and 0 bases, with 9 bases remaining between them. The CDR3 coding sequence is TGTGCCAGCAGCTTTACCGGGAGCTCTGGGGCCAACGTCCTGACTTTC. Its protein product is CASSFTGSSGANVLTF.

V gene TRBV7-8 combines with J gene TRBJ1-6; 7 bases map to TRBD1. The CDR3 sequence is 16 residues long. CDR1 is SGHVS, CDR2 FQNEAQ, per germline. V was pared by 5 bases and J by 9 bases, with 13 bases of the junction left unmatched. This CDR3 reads CASSPRGGQAGSPLHF. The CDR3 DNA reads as TGTGCCAGCAGCCCTAGGGGCGGACAGGCGGGTTCACCCCTCCACTTT.

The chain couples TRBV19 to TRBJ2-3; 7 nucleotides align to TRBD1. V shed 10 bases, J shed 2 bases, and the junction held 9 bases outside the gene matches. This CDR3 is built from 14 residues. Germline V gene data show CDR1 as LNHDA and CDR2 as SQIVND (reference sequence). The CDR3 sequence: CATTKRGPTDTQYF. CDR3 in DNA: TGTGCCACCACAAAGAGGGGGCCCACAGATACGCAGTATTTT.

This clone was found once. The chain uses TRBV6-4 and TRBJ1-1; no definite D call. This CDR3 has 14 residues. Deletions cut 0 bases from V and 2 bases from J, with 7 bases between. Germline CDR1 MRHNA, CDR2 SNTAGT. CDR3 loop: CASSDSPQNTEAFF. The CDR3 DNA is TGTGCCAGCAGTGACTCTCCACAAAACACTGAAGCTTTCTTT.

In nucleotides, the CDR3 is TGTGCCAGCAGCCAAGGACGGAACTATGGCTACACCTTC. Residues: CASSQGRNYGYTF. The chain uses TRBV14 and TRBJ1-2, with unresolved D. Trimming pared 1 base from V and 2 bases from J, leaving 5 bases between. The CDR3 is 13 residues long. CDR1 and CDR2 (germline): SGHDN, FVKESK.

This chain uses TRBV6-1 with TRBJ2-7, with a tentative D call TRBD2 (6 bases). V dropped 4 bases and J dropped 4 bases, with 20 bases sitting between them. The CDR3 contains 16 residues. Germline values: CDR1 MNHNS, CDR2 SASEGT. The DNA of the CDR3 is TGTGCCAGCAGTGCTATACAATCCGGGACTCGGTACGAGCAGTACTTC. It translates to CASSAIQSGTRYEQYF.

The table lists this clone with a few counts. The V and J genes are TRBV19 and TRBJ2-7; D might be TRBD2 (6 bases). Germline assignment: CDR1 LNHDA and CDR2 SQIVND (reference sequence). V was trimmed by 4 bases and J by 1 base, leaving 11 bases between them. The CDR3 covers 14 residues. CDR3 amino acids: CASSTPGLSYEQYF. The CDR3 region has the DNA TGTGCCAGTAGTACACCGGGACTTTCCTACGAGCAGTACTTC.

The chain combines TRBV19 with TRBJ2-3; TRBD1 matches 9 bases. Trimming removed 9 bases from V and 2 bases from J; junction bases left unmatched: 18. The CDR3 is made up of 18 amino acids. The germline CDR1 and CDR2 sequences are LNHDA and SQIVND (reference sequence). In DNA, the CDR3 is TGTGCCAGCCGACGATATCCTCTCCGGACAGGGGACACAGATACGCAGTATTTT. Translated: CASRRYPLRTGDTDTQYF.

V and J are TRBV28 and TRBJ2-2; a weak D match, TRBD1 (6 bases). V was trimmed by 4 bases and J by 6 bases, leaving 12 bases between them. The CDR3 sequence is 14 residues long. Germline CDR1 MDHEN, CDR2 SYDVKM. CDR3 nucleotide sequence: TGTGCCAGCAGTTCAGGGGATCGACCCGGGGAGCTGTTTTTT. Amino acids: CASSSGDRPGELFF. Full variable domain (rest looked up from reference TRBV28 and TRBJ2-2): DVKVTQSSRYLVKRTGEKVFLECVQDMDHENMFWYRQDPGLGLRLIYFSYDVKMKEKGDIPEGYSVSREKKERFSLILESASTNQTSMYLCASSSGDRPGELFFGEGSRLTVL.